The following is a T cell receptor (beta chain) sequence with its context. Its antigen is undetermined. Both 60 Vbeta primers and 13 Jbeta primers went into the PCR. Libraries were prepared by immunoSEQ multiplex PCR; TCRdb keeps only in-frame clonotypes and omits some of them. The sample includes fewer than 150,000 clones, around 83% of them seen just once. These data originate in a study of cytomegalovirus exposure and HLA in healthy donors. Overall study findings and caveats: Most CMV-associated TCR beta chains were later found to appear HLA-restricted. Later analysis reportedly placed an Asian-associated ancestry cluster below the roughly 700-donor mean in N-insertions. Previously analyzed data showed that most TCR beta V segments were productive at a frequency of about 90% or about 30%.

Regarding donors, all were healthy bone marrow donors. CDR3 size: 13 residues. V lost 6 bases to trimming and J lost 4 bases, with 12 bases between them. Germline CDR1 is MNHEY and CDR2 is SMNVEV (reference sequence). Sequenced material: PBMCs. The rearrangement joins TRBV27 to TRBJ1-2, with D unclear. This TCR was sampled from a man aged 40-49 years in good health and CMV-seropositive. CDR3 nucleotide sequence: TGTGCCAGCAGGAAGGCAGACACCTATGGCTACACCTTC. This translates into CASRKADTYGYTF.